This section outlines one T cell receptor beta chain sequence together with its context. The length of the CDR3 is 15 residues. The V end was cut by 2 bases, the J end by 1 base, with 9 bases between. Germline V gene lookup returns CDR1 SGHVS and CDR2 FQNEAQ. The data are from a study of blood T cell repertoires in COVID-19. For the study at large: Collection of acute and convalescent COVID-19 samples took place in the United States, Italy and Spain.

Data came from immunoSEQ multiplex PCR; TCRdb stores just in-frame clones and leaves some out. The sample lists around 120,000 clones; more than 65% were seen once. V and J are TRBV7-8 and TRBJ1-5; no clear D gene. The specimen was peripheral blood. This clonotype originated in a woman aged 70-85 years with acute or convalescent COVID-19. The CDR3 DNA reads TGTGCCAGCAGCTTAATCCGGGGAAGCAATCAGCCCCAGCATTTT. Protein: CASSLIRGSNQPQHF.